The TCR beta chain under discussion was sequenced for a study of OX40 agonist ivuxolimab in advanced cancers. Study background: Among those enrolled, mean age was 60 years (range about 23 to 79) and 70% to 85% were male.

Points on this clone: Other DNA sequences in this specimen translate into the identical CDR3.

The table came from immunoSEQ multiplex PCR; TCRdb's copy has only in-frame clones and leaves some out. The sample includes tens of thousands of clones, 80% to 90% seen only once; the top ten take less than 6%. Material: CD4+ or CD8+ T cells sorted from blood, obtained in a trial of the OX40 agonist ivuxolimab. The sequence derives from an adult with an advanced solid tumor such as melanoma, head and neck, liver or kidney cancer.

CDR3 sequence: CASKPGTGFREQYF. CDR3 DNA sequence: TGCGCCAGCAAACCTGGGACAGGGTTTAGAGAGCAGTACTTC. This chain connects TRBV5-1 to TRBJ2-7; TRBD1 matches at 9 bases. There are 14 residues in the CDR3. V was clipped by 6 bases and J by 7 bases; unmatched bases: 11. Germline loops: CDR1 SGHRS, CDR2 YFSETQ.